This TCR beta chain was retrieved from a study of T cells in Graves' hyperthyroidism and ophthalmopathy. At least ten counts were recorded for this clonotype. Amplification of TCR beta CDR3 regions used RNA as the template. Researchers ran a first-round RT-PCR on the TCR CDR3 using the HTBI primer set. TCRdb analysed the multiplex PCR reads with MiXCR anew, one entry per CDR3 protein. The profile covers about 320,000 distinct CDR3 sequences, with 15% to 20% appearing a single time and around a third taken by the ten largest. The CDR3 length is 13 residues. Between the trimmed V and J ends, which lost 6 bases and 5 bases, there was a span of 11 bases. Patients counted as stable if ophthalmopathy did not develop within 18 months. Hyperthyroidism in the patients, aged 18 to 65, was newly diagnosed and under 2 months in duration. Lactation, pregnancy, other autoimmune disease or uncontrolled infection excluded patients.

The V gene is TRBV12-3 or TRBV12-4, the J gene TRBJ1-5; D may be TRBD1 (5 bases). The sequence was collected from a man younger than 45 with Graves' hyperthyroidism. What was sequenced was blood. The CDR3 coding sequence is TGTGCCAGCAGAGGGACGGACTATCAGCCCCAGCATTTT. The encoded protein is CASRGTDYQPQHF.